This TCR beta chain was recovered during a study of T cell repertoires in cytomegalovirus infection. The wider study: Based on public TCR beta signatures, there were indications of CMV infection and of a matching HLA type.

Concerning this clonotype: As yet, its antigen is unknown.

The CDR3 covers 14 residues. Germline V gene sequence: CDR1 MGHDK, CDR2 SYGVNS. Trimming cost V 2 bases and J 10 bases; bases outside gene matches: 10. Each CDR3 protein gets one entry after TCRdb re-called the reads with MiXCR. The sample lists hundreds of thousands of distinct CDR3 sequences, around a third occurring once. Study-level points and caveats: Ex vivo responses were dominated by HLA-C-restricted CMV-specific TCR beta clonotypes.

Sequencing was performed on cultured PBMCs, taken from culture after CMV antigen stimulation. V is TRBV25-1 and J is TRBJ1-1; 7 positions agree with TRBD1. The source is a human donor in good health (CMV status not recorded). Some clones in this sample may be carry-over from other donors' samples. CDR3 in amino acids: CASSEPDRAWGAFF. The CDR3 DNA is TGTGCCAGCAGTGAACCCGACAGGGCATGGGGAGCTTTCTTT. Full variable domain (rest looked up from reference TRBV25-1 and TRBJ1-1): EADIYQTPRYLVIGTGKKITLECSQTMGHDKMYWYQQDPGMELHLIHYSYGVNSTEKGDLSSESTVSRIRTEHFPLTLESARPSHTSQYLCASSEPDRAWGAFFGQGTRLTVV.